The clone carrying this TCR beta chain was seen a few times. Data came from immunoSEQ multiplex PCR; TCRdb stores just in-frame clones and leaves some out. The repertoire has about 210,000 clones, approximately 81% of them found once; the top ten carry around 9%. Recruits, aged roughly 18 to 100 years, lived in approximately 26 US areas. Participants' own reports of clinical history determined their cohort assignment. This CDR3 has 11 residues. Germline assignment: CDR1 SQVTM and CDR2 ANQGSEA. The entry originates in a study of blood T cell repertoires in COVID-19. Sample: PBMCs or T cells enriched from blood (not recorded which). The rearrangement uses TRBV29-1 and TRBJ1-1; D uncertain. The clonotype was recovered from a woman between 50 and 59 years old with acute COVID-19. CDR3 sequence (DNA): TGCAGTGCTTGGCTGAACACTGAAGCTTTCTTT. Its protein product is CSAWLNTEAFF.